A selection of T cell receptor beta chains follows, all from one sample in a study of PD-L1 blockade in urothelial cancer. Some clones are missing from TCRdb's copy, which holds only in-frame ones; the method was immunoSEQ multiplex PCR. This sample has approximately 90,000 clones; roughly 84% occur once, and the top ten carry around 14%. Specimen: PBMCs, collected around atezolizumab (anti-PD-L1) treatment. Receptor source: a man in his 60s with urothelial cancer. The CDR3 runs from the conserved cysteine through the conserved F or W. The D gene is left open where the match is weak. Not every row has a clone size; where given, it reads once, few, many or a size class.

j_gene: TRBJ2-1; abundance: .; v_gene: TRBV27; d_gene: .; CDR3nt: TGTGCCAGCAGTATACAGGGAAATAGTGAGCAGTTCTTC; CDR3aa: CASSIQGNSEQFF
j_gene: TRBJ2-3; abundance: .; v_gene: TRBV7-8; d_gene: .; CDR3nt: TGTGCCAGCAGCTTAGGGGGCTTCACAGATACGCAGTATTTT; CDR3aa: CASSLGGFTDTQYF
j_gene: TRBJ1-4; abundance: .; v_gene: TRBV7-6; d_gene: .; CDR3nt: TGTGCCAGCAGCTCAGGCCAGGGGCGAAGTGAAAAACTGTTTTTT; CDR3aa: CASSSGQGRSEKLFF
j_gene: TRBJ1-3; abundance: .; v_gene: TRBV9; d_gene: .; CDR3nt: TGTGCCAGCAGCGACCCGCAGACAACCTCTGGAAACACCATATATTTT; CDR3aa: CASSDPQTTSGNTIYF
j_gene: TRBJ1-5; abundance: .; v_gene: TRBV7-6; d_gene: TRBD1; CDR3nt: TGTGCCAGCAGCTACCGGACAGGGTCTCAGCCCCAGCATTTT; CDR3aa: CASSYRTGSQPQHF
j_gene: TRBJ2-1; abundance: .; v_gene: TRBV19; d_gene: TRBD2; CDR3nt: TGTGCCAGTAGTTCCCTAGCGGGGTACAATGAGCAGTTCTTC; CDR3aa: CASSSLAGYNEQFF
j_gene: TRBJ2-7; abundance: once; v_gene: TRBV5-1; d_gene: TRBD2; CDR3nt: TGCGCCAGCAGCAGCCGGACTAGCGGGAACTCCTACGAGCAGTACTTC; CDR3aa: CASSSRTSGNSYEQYF
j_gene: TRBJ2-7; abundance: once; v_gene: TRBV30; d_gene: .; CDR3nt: TGTGCCTCGAGTGGTGGCGGGGGCAACTTCTACGAGCAGTACTTC; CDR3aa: CASSGGGGNFYEQYF
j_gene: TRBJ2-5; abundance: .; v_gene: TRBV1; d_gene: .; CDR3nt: TGCACCAGCAGCTGCGATAGCGGGGGAGGCTTATACGGGCGGAAAGAGACCCAGTACTTC; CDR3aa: CTSSCDSGGGLYGRKETQYF
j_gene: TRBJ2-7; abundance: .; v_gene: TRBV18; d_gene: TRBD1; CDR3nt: TGTGCCAGCTCACCTGCCCAATCGACAGGGGGAAGCTCCTACGAGCAGTACTTC; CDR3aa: CASSPAQSTGGSSYEQYF
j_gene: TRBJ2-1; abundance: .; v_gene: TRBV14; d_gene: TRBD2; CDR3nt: TGTGCCAGCAGCCAAGTAGCGGGCAGCTCCTACAATGAGCAGTTCTTC; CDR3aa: CASSQVAGSSYNEQFF
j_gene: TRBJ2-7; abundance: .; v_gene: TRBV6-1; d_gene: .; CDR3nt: TGTGCCAGCAGTGACTTAATCTACGAGCAGTACTTC; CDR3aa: CASSDLIYEQYF
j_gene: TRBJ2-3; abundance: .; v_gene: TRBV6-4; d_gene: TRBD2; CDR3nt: TGTGCCAGCAGTGACTCGGGCGGGAGGGCCATTGGAGATACGCAGTATTTT; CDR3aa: CASSDSGGRAIGDTQYF
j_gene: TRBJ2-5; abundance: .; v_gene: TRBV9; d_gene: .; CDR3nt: TGTGCCAGCAGCGCCCTACAGTACCGGGGGGAGACCCAGTACTTC; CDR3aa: CASSALQYRGETQYF
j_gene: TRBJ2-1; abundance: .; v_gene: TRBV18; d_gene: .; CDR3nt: TGTGCCGGGGCCGGGACTGTGGCCTACAATGAGCAGTTCTTC; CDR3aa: CAGAGTVAYNEQFF
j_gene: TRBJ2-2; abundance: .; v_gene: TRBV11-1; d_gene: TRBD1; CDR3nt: TGTGCCAGCAGCTTAGCGTGGGACAGGGGGTTCGCCGGGGAGCTGTTTTTT; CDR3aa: CASSLAWDRGFAGELFF